Listed here is a single T cell receptor beta chain. The data belong to a study of blood T cell repertoires in COVID-19. Turning to the study itself: Samples came from the United States, Italy and Spain, spanning acute and convalescent COVID-19.

Under the authors' procedure: Estimation of nucleated cell counts was performed using reference gene primer amplification. Assay: immunoSEQ multiplex PCR; the TCRdb copy retains only in-frame clones and omits some. The V and J calls and clone size are taken from that table; D and trimming were inferred from the DNA. Of roughly 230,000 clones in the sample, 88% are singletons; the top ten hold under 2%. This TCR derives from a man aged 70-80 years with acute or convalescent COVID-19. The sequenced sample consisted of peripheral blood.

CDR3 region: CASSLILQGHAFF. CDR3 DNA: TGTGCCAGCAGTTTAATATTGCAGGGGCATGCTTTCTTT. The chain couples TRBV28 to TRBJ1-1; D may be TRBD1 (6 bases). Germline assignment: CDR1 MDHEN and CDR2 SYDVKM. The CDR3 runs to 13 residues. The V end was cut by 2 bases, the J end by 11 bases, with 15 bases between.